This TCR beta chain stems from a study of post-analysis software for immune sequencing data (dated by TCRdb to between 2014 and 2017). In terms of the full investigation: Disease courses on record covered relapsing-remitting, secondary progressive and progressive-relapsing multiple sclerosis, though some patients had no subtype annotation. Patient repertoires were compared against roughly 12 previously published healthy control repertoires from donors aged roughly 6 to 26 years. A subset of samples was prepared in parallel using single-end sample barcoding, then pooled and co-amplified after Illumina adapter ligation.

Paper-wide results and their limitations: The control group was slightly older than the multiple sclerosis patient group. Compared with controls, multiple sclerosis patients had significantly lower normalized Chao1 diversity, a finding suggesting substantial peripheral T-cell clonal expansion. Four to six TRBV segments, including TRBV5-6, TRBV5-1 and TRBV20-1, were significantly more frequent in patients than controls. Strong co-clustering of samples prepared in the same batch was shown by direct clustering with F measure, prompting a batch-effect correction.

Libraries were made using PCR. TCRdb names Illumina HiSeq 2500 as the instrument used. To reduce PCR and sequencing biases, unique molecular identifiers were built into the TCR beta cDNA libraries. Approximately 500,000 cDNA molecules were obtained for every 1 to 10 million input T cells, so each molecule roughly corresponded to one T cell. Patient libraries were prepared and sequenced with the same protocol used for the earlier healthy control dataset. Samples belonging to the same batch were prepared together, multiplexed and sequenced on a shared HiSeq lane. In the paper's pipeline: Raw barcoded reads were processed with MIGEC, and single-read molecular identifier groups were discarded before consensus assembly and CDR3 extraction. Clonotype tables were post-analysed with VDJtools, and diversity was normalized by down-sampling all datasets to the smallest sample size. To correct batch-related cross-sample contamination, repertoire overlap clustering matched CDR3 amino acid sequences but not nucleotide sequences. TCRdb reran the public reads through fastp at Q25 and MiXCR, keeping productive beta chains. For every CDR3 protein sequence, its rows merge into one entry that carries the most common genes and DNA. For this entry, the V and J calls and clone size follow TCRdb and not the study's own pipeline. For this sample the table gives around 180,000 distinct CDR3 sequences, of which 30% were detected only once. The ten largest clones represent about 1.6% of the sample.

This clonotype was seen at least ten times. No cognate antigen has been identified for it. No quality values exist for individual bases; no much larger clone is one base distant. To demonstrate the VDJtools post-analysis software, the study profiled TCR beta repertoires from the peripheral blood of approximately twelve young patients with multiple sclerosis. Multiple sclerosis patients were children and adolescents aged about 6 to 15 years. The CDR3 holds 15 amino acids from the cysteine to the phenylalanine. Only the CDR3 DNA is retained, 45 bases long and in frame from the first base. CDR1 and CDR2 were assigned from the germline V gene as SGHRS and YFSETQ. V is cut by 4 bases and J by 6 bases, and the space between the germline ends is 19 bases.

In this chain, TRBV5-1 is recombined with TRBJ1-2; the D gene is possibly TRBD1, with 6 bases matching. The clonotype comes from a girl under 18 with multiple sclerosis. The specimen sequenced was blood. The DNA sequence is as follows: TGCGCCAGCAGCGGCCGACAGGAGGGCTTAGATGGCTACACCTTC. Its translation reads: CASSGRQEGLDGYTF.